The rows below give T cell receptor beta chains drawn from one sample of a study of graft-versus-host responses after intestinal transplantation. TCRdb keeps only in-frame clones here, not all; method: immunoSEQ multiplex PCR. The top ten clones hold about 4% of a sample with approximately 17,000 clones, roughly 83% of them seen once. Sequences were derived from ileum tissue, sampled roughly 620 days after intestinal transplantation. Every receptor here comes from a human patient who received an intestinal transplant, so some T cells may come from the graft donor. Both conserved end residues are part of each CDR3. Each record gives: clone size, V gene, CDR3 length, J gene, D gene, CDR3 DNA, CDR3 protein. A D gene is named only where the DNA matches it firmly. Part of the rows lack a size; the others show once, few, many or a class for expanded clones.

size: .
V: TRBV1
length: 22
J: TRBJ2-1
D: .
DNA: TGCACCAGCAGCCACCGATACGCGGGACTAGCGGGGGGCACGACCTACTACAATGAGCAGTTCTTC
CDR3: CTSSHRYAGLAGGTTYYNEQFF

size: .
V: TRBV6-1
length: 15
J: TRBJ2-7
D: TRBD2
DNA: TGTGCCAGCGGAAGTCAAAGGACTAGTAGTTACGAGCAGTACTTC
CDR3: CASGSQRTSSYEQYF

size: .
V: TRBV11-2
length: 16
J: TRBJ2-1
D: .
DNA: TGTGCCAGCAGCTTAGCCGTCGGGCAGCCTCACAATGAGCAGTTCTTC
CDR3: CASSLAVGQPHNEQFF

size: .
V: TRBV18
length: 12
J: TRBJ2-7
D: TRBD1
DNA: TGTGCCAGCTCACCGCCGGGACAGGGAAGGAACTTC
CDR3: CASSPPGQGRNF

size: few
V: TRBV28
length: 13
J: TRBJ2-2
D: .
DNA: TGTGCCAGCACTTGGGGTTTTACCGGGGAGCTGTTTTTT
CDR3: CASTWGFTGELFF

size: .
V: TRBV10-3
length: 13
J: TRBJ2-1
D: TRBD2
DNA: TGTGCCATCTCAGCGGGGGACTACAATGAGCAGTTCTTC
CDR3: CAISAGDYNEQFF

size: .
V: TRBV20-1
length: 11
J: TRBJ2-1
D: .
DNA: TGCAGTGCTGCGAGAGGCAATGAGCAGTTCTTC
CDR3: CSAARGNEQFF

size: .
V: TRBV27
length: 12
J: TRBJ2-1
D: TRBD1
DNA: TGTGCCAGCAGTTCCGACAGGGCTGAGCAGTTCTTC
CDR3: CASSSDRAEQFF

size: .
V: TRBV7-9
length: 14
J: TRBJ1-2
D: .
DNA: TGTGCCAGCAGCTTCTCAGGGAATGGGCGAGGCTACACCTTC
CDR3: CASSFSGNGRGYTF

size: .
V: TRBV27
length: 19
J: TRBJ2-4
D: TRBD1
DNA: TGTGCCAGCAGTTTAAGCCCGGGACAGGGGCGGATAAGCAAAAACATTCAGTACTTC
CDR3: CASSLSPGQGRISKNIQYF

size: .
V: TRBV27
length: 17
J: TRBJ1-5
D: TRBD1
DNA: TGTGCCAGCAGTTATGGGAGACAGGGGCCGGGCAATCAGCCCCAGCATTTT
CDR3: CASSYGRQGPGNQPQHF

size: .
V: TRBV4-1
length: 15
J: TRBJ2-3
D: .
DNA: TGCGCCAGCAGCCAAGACTGGTTTATCACAGATACGCAGTATTTT
CDR3: CASSQDWFITDTQYF

size: .
V: TRBV5-8
length: 15
J: TRBJ1-5
D: .
DNA: TGTGCCAGCACCGAGGGAGGGTATAGCAATCAGCCCCAGCATTTT
CDR3: CASTEGGYSNQPQHF

size: .
V: TRBV12-5
length: 15
J: TRBJ1-1
D: .
DNA: TGTGCTAGTGGTCCTTCTCTGGGGGTGAACACTGAAGCTTTCTTT
CDR3: CASGPSLGVNTEAFF

size: .
V: TRBV7-9
length: 15
J: TRBJ2-7
D: .
DNA: TGTGCCAGCAGCTTAGCGGACGAGGGGGGTGGCGAGCAGTACTTC
CDR3: CASSLADEGGGEQYF

size: once
V: TRBV19
length: 13
J: TRBJ1-1
D: .
DNA: TGTGCCAGTAGTATGGTACTGAACACTGAAGCTTTCTTT
CDR3: CASSMVLNTEAFF

size: .
V: TRBV19
length: 12
J: TRBJ2-5
D: .
DNA: TGTGCCAGTAGTATCGACAGAGAGACCCAGTACTTC
CDR3: CASSIDRETQYF

size: .
V: TRBV9
length: 14
J: TRBJ1-3
D: TRBD1
DNA: TGTGCCAGCAGCCTAGGGGGCGCGGGAAACACCATATATTTT
CDR3: CASSLGGAGNTIYF

size: few
V: TRBV7-6
length: 16
J: TRBJ2-4
D: TRBD2
DNA: TGTGCCAGCAGCCCACGTCCGAGCGGGGCGGAAAACATTCAGTACTTC
CDR3: CASSPRPSGAENIQYF

size: .
V: TRBV2
length: 12
J: TRBJ2-7
D: .
DNA: TGTGCCAGCAGGACACCCCCGAGGGAGCAGTACTTC
CDR3: CASRTPPREQYF

size: .
V: TRBV18
length: 14
J: TRBJ2-7
D: TRBD2
DNA: TGTGCCAGCTCACTTGCGGGGGGGCCCTACGAGCAGTACTTC
CDR3: CASSLAGGPYEQYF

size: .
V: TRBV6-5
length: 15
J: TRBJ1-6
D: TRBD1
DNA: TGTGCCAGCAGGATGACAGGGAGGCACTATTCACCCCTCCACTTT
CDR3: CASRMTGRHYSPLHF

size: .
V: TRBV6-1
length: 15
J: TRBJ2-5
D: .
DNA: TGTGCCAGCGCAGACAAGAGACAGGTACCGGAGACCCAGTACTTC
CDR3: CASADKRQVPETQYF

size: few
V: TRBV5-1
length: 17
J: TRBJ1-1
D: .
DNA: TGCGCCAGCAGCCCGGGGCGGCTGGGGGGCAAGAACACTGAAGCTTTCTTT
CDR3: CASSPGRLGGKNTEAFF

size: .
V: TRBV18
length: 14
J: TRBJ2-5
D: TRBD1
DNA: TGTGCCAGCTCACCCGACAGGGGTAAGAAGACCCAGTACTTC
CDR3: CASSPDRGKKTQYF

size: .
V: TRBV13
length: 15
J: TRBJ2-7
D: .
DNA: TGTGCCAGCAGCAACAGCAGGGCAGGGGGGTACGAGCAGTACTTC
CDR3: CASSNSRAGGYEQYF

size: .
V: TRBV4-1
length: 15
J: TRBJ2-7
D: TRBD2
DNA: TGCGCCAGCAGCCCGACTAGCGGGGTTACCTACGAGCAGTACTTC
CDR3: CASSPTSGVTYEQYF

size: once
V: TRBV5-1
length: 13
J: TRBJ2-1
D: .
DNA: TGCGCCAGCAGCTTGGCCGGGACCTTGCATGGTATCTTC
CDR3: CASSLAGTLHGIF

size: .
V: TRBV5-1
length: 15
J: TRBJ2-5
D: .
DNA: TGCGCCAGCAGGCTGGCGGGGGACAGAAGTCAGACCCAGTACTTC
CDR3: CASRLAGDRSQTQYF

size: .
V: TRBV21-1
length: 15
J: TRBJ2-5
D: .
DNA: TGTGCCAGCAGCACCAGACTAGGTCCCGAAGAGACCCAGTACTTC
CDR3: CASSTRLGPEETQYF

size: .
V: TRBV28
length: 17
J: TRBJ1-6
D: TRBD1
DNA: TGTGCCAGCAGTCCGGGGACAGCTAGCTCCTATAATTCACCCCTCCACTTT
CDR3: CASSPGTASSYNSPLHF

size: .
V: TRBV18
length: 18
J: TRBJ2-6
D: TRBD1
DNA: TGTGCCAGCTCGTCTACAGGGGGGTCTGACTCTGGGGCCAACGTCCTGACTTTC
CDR3: CASSSTGGSDSGANVLTF

size: .
V: TRBV9
length: 14
J: TRBJ2-2
D: TRBD2
DNA: TGTGCCAGCAGCGTAGCGGGGGGGACCGGGGAGCTGTTTTTT
CDR3: CASSVAGGTGELFF

size: few
V: TRBV6-5
length: 15
J: TRBJ1-1
D: .
DNA: TGTGCCAGCAGGAGACAGCACAACATGAACACTGAAGCTTTCTTT
CDR3: CASRRQHNMNTEAFF

size: .
V: TRBV7-9
length: 14
J: TRBJ1-1
D: .
DNA: TGTGCCAGCAGCTTAACAGGGCCGGGCACTGAAGCTTTCTTT
CDR3: CASSLTGPGTEAFF

size: .
V: TRBV6-4
length: 15
J: TRBJ1-3
D: TRBD1
DNA: TGTGCCACCTGGACAGGGAGTCATAGGGGAAACACCATATATTTT
CDR3: CATWTGSHRGNTIYF

size: .
V: TRBV5-6
length: 15
J: TRBJ2-7
D: TRBD2
DNA: TGTGCCAGCAGCTCTCAGCGGGGGGGCCACTACGAGCAGTACTTC
CDR3: CASSSQRGGHYEQYF

size: .
V: TRBV4-1
length: 16
J: TRBJ2-3
D: TRBD2
DNA: TGCGCCAGCAGCCAACCGGGACTAGCGGGCACAGATACGCAGTATTTT
CDR3: CASSQPGLAGTDTQYF

size: .
V: TRBV29-1
length: 12
J: TRBJ2-7
D: TRBD1
DNA: TGCAGCGTTCGGACAGGCTCCTACGAGCAGTACTTC
CDR3: CSVRTGSYEQYF

size: .
V: TRBV4-1
length: 15
J: TRBJ2-3
D: TRBD2
DNA: TGCGCCAGCAGCCTGGGGGGACTAGACTCAGATACGCAGTATTTT
CDR3: CASSLGGLDSDTQYF

size: .
V: TRBV4-2
length: 13
J: TRBJ1-4
D: .
DNA: TGTGCCAGCAGCCAATCACGAGGGGAAAAACTGTTTTTT
CDR3: CASSQSRGEKLFF

size: .
V: TRBV9
length: 15
J: TRBJ2-3
D: TRBD2
DNA: TGTGCCAGCAGCGCCTCGGGGGGGAGCGGAGATACGCAGTATTTT
CDR3: CASSASGGSGDTQYF

size: .
V: TRBV13
length: 15
J: TRBJ2-1
D: .
DNA: TGTGCCAGCAGCTTAGGCGGGGGCGTATACAATGAGCAGTTCTTC
CDR3: CASSLGGGVYNEQFF

size: .
V: TRBV7-8
length: 15
J: TRBJ1-4
D: TRBD1
DNA: TGTGCCAGCAGCTTGATGACAGGGATGGTTGAAAAACTGTTTTTT
CDR3: CASSLMTGMVEKLFF

size: .
V: TRBV7-2
length: 12
J: TRBJ2-2
D: .
DNA: TGTGCCAGCAGCTTAAGTACCGGGGAGCTGTTTTTT
CDR3: CASSLSTGELFF